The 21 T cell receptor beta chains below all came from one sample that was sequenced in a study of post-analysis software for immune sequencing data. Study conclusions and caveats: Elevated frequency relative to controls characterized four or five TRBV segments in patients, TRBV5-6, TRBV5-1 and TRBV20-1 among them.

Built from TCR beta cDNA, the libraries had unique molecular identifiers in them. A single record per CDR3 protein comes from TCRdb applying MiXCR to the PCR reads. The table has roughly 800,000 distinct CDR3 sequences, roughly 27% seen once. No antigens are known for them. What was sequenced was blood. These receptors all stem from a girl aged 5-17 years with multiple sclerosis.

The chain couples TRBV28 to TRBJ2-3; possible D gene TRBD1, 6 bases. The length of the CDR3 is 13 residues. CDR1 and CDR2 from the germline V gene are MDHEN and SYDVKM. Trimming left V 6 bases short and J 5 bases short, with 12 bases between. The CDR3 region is CASSPRGGDTQYF. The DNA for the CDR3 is TGTGCCAGCAGCCCAAGAGGGGGAGATACGCAGTATTTT.

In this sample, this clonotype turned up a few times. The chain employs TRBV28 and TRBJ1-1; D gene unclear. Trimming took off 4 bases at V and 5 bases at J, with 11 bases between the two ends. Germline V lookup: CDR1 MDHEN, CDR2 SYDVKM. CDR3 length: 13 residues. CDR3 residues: CASSSNMVTEAFF. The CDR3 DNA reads TGTGCCAGCAGTTCCAACATGGTAACTGAAGCTTTCTTT.

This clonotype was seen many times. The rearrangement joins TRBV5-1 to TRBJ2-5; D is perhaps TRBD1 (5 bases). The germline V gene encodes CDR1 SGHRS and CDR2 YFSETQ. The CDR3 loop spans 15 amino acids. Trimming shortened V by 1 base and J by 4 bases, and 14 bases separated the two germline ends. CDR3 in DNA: TGCGCCAGCAGCTTGATACCCAGGGATGGAGAGACCCAGTACTTC. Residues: CASSLIPRDGETQYF.

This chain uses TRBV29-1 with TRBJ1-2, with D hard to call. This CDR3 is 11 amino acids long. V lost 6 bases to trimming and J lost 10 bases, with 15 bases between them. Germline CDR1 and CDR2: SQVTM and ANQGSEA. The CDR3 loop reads CSVGETRDYTF. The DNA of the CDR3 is TGCAGCGTGGGCGAGACCCGGGACTACACCTTC.

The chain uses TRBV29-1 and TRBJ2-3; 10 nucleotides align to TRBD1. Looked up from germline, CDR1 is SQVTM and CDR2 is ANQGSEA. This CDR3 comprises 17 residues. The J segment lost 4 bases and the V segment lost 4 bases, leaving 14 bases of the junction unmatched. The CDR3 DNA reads TGCAGCGTTGTGGCCCAAGACAGGGGGCGCGCGGCAGATACGCAGTATTTT. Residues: CSVVAQDRGRAADTQYF.

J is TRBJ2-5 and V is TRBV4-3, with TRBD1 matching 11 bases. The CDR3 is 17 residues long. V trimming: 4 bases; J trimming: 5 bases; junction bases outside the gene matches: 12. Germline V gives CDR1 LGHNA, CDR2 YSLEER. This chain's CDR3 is CASSLGQGVGVGETQYF. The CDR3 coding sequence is TGCGCCAGCAGCCTGGGACAGGGGGTAGGAGTGGGGGAGACCCAGTACTTC.

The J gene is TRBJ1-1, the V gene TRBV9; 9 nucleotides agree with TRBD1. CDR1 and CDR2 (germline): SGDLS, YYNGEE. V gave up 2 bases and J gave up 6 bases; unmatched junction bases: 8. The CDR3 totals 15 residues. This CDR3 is CASSVGQGMTAEAFF. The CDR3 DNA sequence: TGTGCCAGCAGCGTCGGACAGGGGATGACGGCTGAAGCTTTCTTT. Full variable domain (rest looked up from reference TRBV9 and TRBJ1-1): DSGVTQTPKHLITATGQRVTLRCSPRSGDLSVYWYQQSLDQGLQFLIQYYNGEERAKGNILERFSAQQFPDLHSELNLSSLELGDSALYFCASSVGQGMTAEAFFGQGTRLTVV.

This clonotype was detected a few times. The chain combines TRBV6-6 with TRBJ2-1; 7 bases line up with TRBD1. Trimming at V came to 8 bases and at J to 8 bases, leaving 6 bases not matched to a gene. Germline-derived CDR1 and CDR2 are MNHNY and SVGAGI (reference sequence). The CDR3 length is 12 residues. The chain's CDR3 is CASARQGDEQFF. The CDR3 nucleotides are TGTGCCAGCGCCAGACAGGGCGATGAGCAGTTCTTC.

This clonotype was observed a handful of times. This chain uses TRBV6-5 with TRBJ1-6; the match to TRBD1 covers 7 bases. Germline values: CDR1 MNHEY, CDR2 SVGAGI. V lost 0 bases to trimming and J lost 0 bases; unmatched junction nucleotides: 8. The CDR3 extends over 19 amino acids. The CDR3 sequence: CASSYSRTGQSSYNSPLHF. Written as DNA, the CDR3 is TGTGCCAGCAGTTACTCGAGGACAGGTCAAAGCTCCTATAATTCACCCCTCCACTTT.

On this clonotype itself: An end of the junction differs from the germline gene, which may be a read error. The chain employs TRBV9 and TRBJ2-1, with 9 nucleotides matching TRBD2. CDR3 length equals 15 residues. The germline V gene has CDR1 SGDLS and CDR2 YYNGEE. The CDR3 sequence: CASSGSGRSMDEQVF. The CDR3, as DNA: TGTGCCAGCAGCGGAAGCGGGAGGTCCATGGATGAGCAGGTCTTC.

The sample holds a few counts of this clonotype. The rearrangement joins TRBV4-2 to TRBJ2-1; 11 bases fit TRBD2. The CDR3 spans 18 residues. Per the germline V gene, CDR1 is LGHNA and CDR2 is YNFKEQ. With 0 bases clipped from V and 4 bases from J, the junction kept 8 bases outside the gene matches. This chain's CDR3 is CASSQESGLADLYNEQFF. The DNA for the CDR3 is TGTGCCAGCAGCCAAGAATCGGGACTAGCGGACCTGTACAATGAGCAGTTCTTC.

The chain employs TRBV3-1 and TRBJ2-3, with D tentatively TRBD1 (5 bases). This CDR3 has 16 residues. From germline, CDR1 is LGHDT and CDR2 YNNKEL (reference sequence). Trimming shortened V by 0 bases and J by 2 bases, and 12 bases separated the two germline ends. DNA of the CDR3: TGTGCCAGCAGCCAAGATCCCTGGGGCCCCACAGATACGCAGTATTTT. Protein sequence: CASSQDPWGPTDTQYF.

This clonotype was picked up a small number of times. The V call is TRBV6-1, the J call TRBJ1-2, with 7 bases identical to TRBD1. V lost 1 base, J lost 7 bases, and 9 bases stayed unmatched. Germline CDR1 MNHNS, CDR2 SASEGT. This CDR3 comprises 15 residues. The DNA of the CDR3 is TGTGCCAGCAGTGAAGTTGGGACAGTGTACCTTGGCTACACCTTC. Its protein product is CASSEVGTVYLGYTF.

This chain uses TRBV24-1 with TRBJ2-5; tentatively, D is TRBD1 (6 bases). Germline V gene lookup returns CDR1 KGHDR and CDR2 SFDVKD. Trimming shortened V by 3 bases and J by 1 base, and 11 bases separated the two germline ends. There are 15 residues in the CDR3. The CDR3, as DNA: TGTGCCACCAGTGATCAAACAGGGAGCCAAGAGACCCAGTACTTC. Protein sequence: CATSDQTGSQETQYF.

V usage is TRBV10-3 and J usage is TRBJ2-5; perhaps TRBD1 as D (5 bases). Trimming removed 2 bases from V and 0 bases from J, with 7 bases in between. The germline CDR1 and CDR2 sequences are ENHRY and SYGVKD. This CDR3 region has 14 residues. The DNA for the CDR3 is TGTGCCATCAGTGAGACAGGTTACCAAGAGACCCAGTACTTC. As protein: CAISETGYQETQYF.

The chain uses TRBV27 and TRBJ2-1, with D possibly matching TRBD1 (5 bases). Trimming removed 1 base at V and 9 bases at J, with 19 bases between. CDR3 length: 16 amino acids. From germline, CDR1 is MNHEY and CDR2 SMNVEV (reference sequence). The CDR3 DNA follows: TGTGCCAGCAGTTTATTGCCCCAGGCAGGGTGGAGTGAGCAGTTCTTC. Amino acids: CASSLLPQAGWSEQFF.

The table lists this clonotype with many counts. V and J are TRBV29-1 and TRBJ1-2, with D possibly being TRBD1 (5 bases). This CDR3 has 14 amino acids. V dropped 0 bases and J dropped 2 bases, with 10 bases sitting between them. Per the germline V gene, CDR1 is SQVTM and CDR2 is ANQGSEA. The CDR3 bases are TGCAGCGTTGAAGATCTCCCAGGGAACTATGGCTACACCTTC. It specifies CSVEDLPGNYGYTF.

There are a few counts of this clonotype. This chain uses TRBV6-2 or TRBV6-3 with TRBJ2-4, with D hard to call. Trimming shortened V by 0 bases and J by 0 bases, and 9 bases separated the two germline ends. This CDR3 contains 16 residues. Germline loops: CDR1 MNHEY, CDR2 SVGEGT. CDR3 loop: CASSYSVLLAKNIQYF. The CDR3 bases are TGTGCCAGCAGTTACTCGGTGCTTCTAGCCAAAAACATTCAGTACTTC.

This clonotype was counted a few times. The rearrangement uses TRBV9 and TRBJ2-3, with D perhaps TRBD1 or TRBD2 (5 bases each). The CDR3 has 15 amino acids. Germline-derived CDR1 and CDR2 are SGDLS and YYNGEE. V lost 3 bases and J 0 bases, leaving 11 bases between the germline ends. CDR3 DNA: TGTGCCAGCAGCGCTGGGACCAAAAGCACAGATACGCAGTATTTT. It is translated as CASSAGTKSTDTQYF.

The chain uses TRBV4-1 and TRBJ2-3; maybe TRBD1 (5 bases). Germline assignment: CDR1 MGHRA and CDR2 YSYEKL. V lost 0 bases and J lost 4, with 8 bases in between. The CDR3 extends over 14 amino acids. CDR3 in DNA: TGCGCCAGCAGCCAAGAATGGGGCGCAGATACGCAGTATTTT. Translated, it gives CASSQEWGADTQYF.

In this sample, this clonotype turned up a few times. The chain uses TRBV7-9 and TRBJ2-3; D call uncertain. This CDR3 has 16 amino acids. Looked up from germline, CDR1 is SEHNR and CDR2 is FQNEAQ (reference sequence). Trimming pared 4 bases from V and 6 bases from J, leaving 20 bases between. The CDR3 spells CASSSPRTEMGDTQYF. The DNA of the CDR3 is TGTGCCAGCAGCTCACCCCGGACGGAGATGGGGGATACGCAGTATTTT. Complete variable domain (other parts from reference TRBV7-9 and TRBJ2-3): DTGVSQNPRHKITKRGQNVTFRCDPISEHNRLYWYRQTLGQGPEFLTYFQNEAQLEKSRLLSDRFSAERPKGSFSTLEIQRTEQGDSAMYLCASSSPRTEMGDTQYFGPGTRLTVL.